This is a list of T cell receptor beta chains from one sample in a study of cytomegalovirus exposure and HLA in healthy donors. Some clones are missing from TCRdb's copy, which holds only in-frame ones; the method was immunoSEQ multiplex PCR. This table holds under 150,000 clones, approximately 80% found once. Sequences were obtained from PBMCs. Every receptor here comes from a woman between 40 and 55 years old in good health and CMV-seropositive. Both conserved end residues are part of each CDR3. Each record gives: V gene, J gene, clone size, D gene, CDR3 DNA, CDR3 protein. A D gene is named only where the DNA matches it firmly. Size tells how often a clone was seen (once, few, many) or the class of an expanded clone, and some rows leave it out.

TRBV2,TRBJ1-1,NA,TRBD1,TGTGCCAGCAGGGACTCAGGGGGCAAGAAAGCTTTCTTT,CASRDSGGKKAFF
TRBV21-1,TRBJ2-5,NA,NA,TGTGCCAGCAGCACCTGGGACGGCGGGGGAAAAAAGACCCAGTACTTC,CASSTWDGGGKKTQYF
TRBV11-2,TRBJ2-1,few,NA,TGTGCCAGCAACAGGGAGAATGAGCAGTTCTTC,CASNRENEQFF
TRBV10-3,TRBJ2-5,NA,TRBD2,TGTGCCATTAAACCGGGACTAGCGGGAGAGACCCAGTACTTC,CAIKPGLAGETQYF
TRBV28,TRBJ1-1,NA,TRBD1,TGTGCCAGCAGAGAGATCCCAGGGGGCGGCACTGAAGCTTTCTTT,CASREIPGGGTEAFF
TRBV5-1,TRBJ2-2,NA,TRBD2,TGCGCCAGCAGCTTCGCCGGGACTAGCGGGAGGAGCGGTGTCACCGGGGAGCTGTTTTTT,CASSFAGTSGRSGVTGELFF
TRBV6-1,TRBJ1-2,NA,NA,TGTGCTAGCAGTGAAACCAGGGCCTATGGCTACACCTTC,CASSETRAYGYTF
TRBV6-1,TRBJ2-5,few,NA,TGTGCCAGCAGTGAGGTAGCGTCCGGGGAGACCCAGTACTTC,CASSEVASGETQYF
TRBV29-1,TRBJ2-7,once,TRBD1,TGCAGCGGTACAGGGGGCTACGAGCAGTACTTC,CSGTGGYEQYF
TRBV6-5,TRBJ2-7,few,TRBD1,TGTGCCAGCAGTTACTCGGACAGGTACGAGCAGTACTTC,CASSYSDRYEQYF
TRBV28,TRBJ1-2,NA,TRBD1,TGTGCCATCGGGACAGGAATCCCTTATGGCTACACCTTC,CAIGTGIPYGYTF
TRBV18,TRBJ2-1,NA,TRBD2,TGTGCCAGCTCACCCCCCAGCGGGAGTTCTTTGGAGCAGTTCTTC,CASSPPSGSSLEQFF
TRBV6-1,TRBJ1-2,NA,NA,TGTGCCAGTAGTAAACAGGGACGGTATGGCTACACCTTC,CASSKQGRYGYTF
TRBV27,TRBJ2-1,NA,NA,TGTGCCAGCAGTTATGGGCCACGGTCCAATGAGCAGTTCTTC,CASSYGPRSNEQFF
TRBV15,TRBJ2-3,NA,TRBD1,TGTGCCACCAGCAGAGATATCGTGGGACAGGGCCGTTCAGATACGCAGTATTTT,CATSRDIVGQGRSDTQYF
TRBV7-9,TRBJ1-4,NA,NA,TGTGCCAGCAGCTTAACCCCCCCCAGGGATGAAAAACTGTTTTTT,CASSLTPPRDEKLFF
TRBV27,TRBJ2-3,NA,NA,TGTGCCAGCAGTCCATACTTCACAGATACGCAGTATTTT,CASSPYFTDTQYF
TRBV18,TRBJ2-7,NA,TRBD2,TGTGCCAGCTCACCCGCTAGCGGGGGCCACTACGAGCAGTACTTC,CASSPASGGHYEQYF
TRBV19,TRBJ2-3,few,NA,TGTGCCAGTAGTATAGCTAGGGATACGCAGTATTTT,CASSIARDTQYF
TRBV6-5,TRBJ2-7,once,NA,TGTGCCAGCAGCTCAGGGGCCGAGCAGTACTTC,CASSSGAEQYF
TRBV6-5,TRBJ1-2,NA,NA,TGTGCCAGCAGTTACTTAGACAGAGGAAACTATGGCTACACCTTC,CASSYLDRGNYGYTF
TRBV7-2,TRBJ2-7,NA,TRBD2,TGTGCCAGCAGCTTAAAGGCGGGAACCCCGGGGGGGCAGTACTTC,CASSLKAGTPGGQYF
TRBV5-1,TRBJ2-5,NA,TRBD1,TGCGCCAGCAGCCCGGGGACAGCCCAAGAGACCCAGTACTTC,CASSPGTAQETQYF
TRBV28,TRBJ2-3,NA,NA,TGTGCCAGCAGTTTCTTTGACAGTGCAAACACAGATACGCAGTATTTT,CASSFFDSANTDTQYF
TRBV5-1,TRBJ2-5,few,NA,TGCGCCAGCAGCTTGGGTCAGGGGGAGACCCAGTACTTC,CASSLGQGETQYF
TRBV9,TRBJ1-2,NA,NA,TGTGCCAGCAGCGAGCGGACGACCTCCCGGGAGGGCTACACCTTC,CASSERTTSREGYTF
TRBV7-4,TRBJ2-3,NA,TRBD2,TGTGCCAGCAGCTTAGGGACTAGCGAAAAGGGAAAGGTGGAAGATACGCAGTATTTT,CASSLGTSEKGKVEDTQYF
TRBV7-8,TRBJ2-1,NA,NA,TGTGCCAGCAGTCCCCTGAGCTACAATGAGCAGTTCTTC,CASSPLSYNEQFF
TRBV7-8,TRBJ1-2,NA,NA,TGTGCCAGCACCAACTTTAACTATGGCTACACCTTC,CASTNFNYGYTF
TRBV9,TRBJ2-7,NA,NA,TGTGCCAGCAGCCGAGACAACTACGAGCAGTACTTC,CASSRDNYEQYF
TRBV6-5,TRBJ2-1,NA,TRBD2,TGTGCCAGCAGGCTCAGCGGGGGGGGCTACAATGAGCAGTTCTTC,CASRLSGGGYNEQFF
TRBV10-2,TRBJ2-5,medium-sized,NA,TGCGCCGCGGGGAATAGGGAGACCCAGTACTTC,CAAGNRETQYF
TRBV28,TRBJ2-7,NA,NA,TGTGCCAGCAGTTATAGCGGAGCGGGTAATAAAGAGCAGTACTTC,CASSYSGAGNKEQYF
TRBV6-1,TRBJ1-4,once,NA,TGTGCCAGCAGTTTGAGAGGTGAAAAACTGTTTTTT,CASSLRGEKLFF
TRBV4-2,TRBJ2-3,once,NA,TGTGCCAGCAGCCAAGTGGGGGCCGAAAGCACAGATACGCAGTATTTT,CASSQVGAESTDTQYF
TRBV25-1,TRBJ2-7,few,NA,TGTGCCAGCAGTGACTGGGGGGAGCTCGACGAGCAGTACTTC,CASSDWGELDEQYF
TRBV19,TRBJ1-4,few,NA,TGTGCCAGTAATCAGGGAACCAGGGGTGAAAAACTGTTTTTT,CASNQGTRGEKLFF
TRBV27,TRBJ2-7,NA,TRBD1,TGTGCCAGTAGGAGAACAGGGGGGAGCTCCTACGAGCAGTACTTC,CASRRTGGSSYEQYF
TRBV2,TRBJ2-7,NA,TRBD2,TGTGCCAGCAGTGTGTCGAGACTAGCGGCTACCTACGAGCAGTACTTC,CASSVSRLAATYEQYF
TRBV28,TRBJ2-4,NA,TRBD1,TGTGCCAGCAGTTTTACCTCAATCCCCGGGACAGGGGAATTC,CASSFTSIPGTGEF
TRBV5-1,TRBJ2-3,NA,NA,TGCGCCAGCAGCTACAGATCCGCCACAGATACGCAGTATTTT,CASSYRSATDTQYF
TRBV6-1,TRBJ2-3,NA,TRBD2,TGTGCCAGCAGGACGGGACTAGCGGGACCAGATACGCAGTATTTT,CASRTGLAGPDTQYF
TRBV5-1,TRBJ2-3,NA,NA,TGCGCCAGCAGCTGGGGGGAGAGCACAGATACGCAGTATTTT,CASSWGESTDTQYF
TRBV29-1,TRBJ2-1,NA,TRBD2,TGCAGCGTTGAACTTGGACTAGCGGAGGACAATGAGCAGTTCTTC,CSVELGLAEDNEQFF
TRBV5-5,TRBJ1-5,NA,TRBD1,TGTGCCAGCAGCACCGGGACAGTCATTCAGCCCCAGCATTTT,CASSTGTVIQPQHF
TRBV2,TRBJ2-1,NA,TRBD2,TGTGCCAGCCACCAAGCGGGGCGTGAGCAGTTCTTC,CASHQAGREQFF